This T cell receptor (beta chain) appears in the sequencing data of a study of cytomegalovirus exposure and HLA in healthy donors (dated by TCRdb to 2016 to 2017). As for the study more broadly: An earlier analysis of 587 of the donors reported 250 to 350 Gb of sequence data and around 120 million unique TCR beta sequences obtained from some 170 million T cells. An early release that covered several hundred HLA-typed donors contained approximately 300 gigabases of sequencing data and around 80 million unique TCR sequences. Of the approximately 400 genotyped donors, roughly 85% fell in the genetic ancestry cluster associated with self-reported Caucasian donors. The study aimed to test whether cataloging public T cell receptors could reveal signatures of past pathogen exposure. The study profiled the T cell repertoires of fewer than 850 subjects by immunosequencing and related them to cytomegalovirus serostatus. Besides the first cohort of approximately 710 subjects, a separate validation cohort made up of 120 different subjects was used. The study combined high-throughput TCR immunosequencing, statistical association of individual TCRs with disease status, and machine learning to predict cytomegalovirus infection status. To study patterns of TCR occurrence, a later analysis re-analyzed previously published TCR beta repertoires from under 750 donors and added high-resolution HLA genotyping. Rather than drawing on any new phenotypic data, the later analysis identified candidate immune exposures from TCR beta sequences and the way those sequences occurred across donors. An earlier analysis of some 500 of the donors used high-throughput TCR beta sequencing to judge whether each TCR beta V gene segment behaved as functional or pseudogenic. Donor age, sex, ethnicity and CMV serostatus were compiled together with the repertoire data. A later genetic analysis took genome-wide SNP genotypes for about three fifths of the 666 donors and used that subset as a discovery cohort. Every discovery cohort repertoire had been produced on one sequencing platform. Both class I and class II loci were covered by HLA typing, at four-digit resolution. Typing coverage varied by locus: roughly 629-640 donors for A, B, C, DRB1 and DQB1; 500 to 550 for DQA1; more than 600 for DPA1; some 470 for DPB1. A few DR-DQ haplotypes were treated as single units for association and clustering because of strong linkage in the cohort. On average, about 240,000 unique TCR beta nucleotide sequences were sequenced per donor among fewer than 500 genotyped donors of the cohort, with 15% to 20% of those sequences being non-productive. What the work shows at the level of the full study, not this receptor alone: According to the authors, the approach could potentially be generalized to other disease states and immunological phenotypes. A later genetic analysis associated a missense DCLRE1C variant with V-gene and J-gene trimming of TCR beta chains, and an independent cohort replicated the association. In vitro tests confirmed that a few of the cytomegalovirus-associated TCR beta chains recognize cytomegalovirus antigens. Immune exposure information for the cohort was limited to CMV serostatus. A cluster of highly shared sequence variants was judged likely to represent a technical artifact of the sequencing pipeline. In a later analysis, several top co-occurrence clusters were reported to appear linked to parvovirus B19, influenza, CMV and Epstein-Barr virus. The classifier was reported to diagnose cytomegalovirus status with high specificity and sensitivity in both the original cohort and the validation cohort. The study gave a list of around 170 TCR beta chains associated with cytomegalovirus. In an earlier analysis of approximately 600 of the donors, most TCR beta V segments were observed in productive rearrangements about 87% or about 30% of the time, broadly matching IMGT annotations. Strong co-occurrence of HLA alleles, especially DR and DQ, made assigning TCR associations to individual alleles difficult. In this cohort, only TCR beta chains were sequenced, and detectable features were limited by the absence of alpha or paired-chain data. The earlier analysis of approximately 590 of the donors excluded roughly 17 rarely observed V segments, including chromosome 9 orphons, because counts were too low. At a false discovery rate of 0.05, a later analysis linked 15,000 to 20,000 TCR beta sequences to specific HLA alleles. While some public TCRs were present in many individuals, most TCR sequences turned up only very rarely across donors. In a later analysis, most CMV-associated TCR beta chains were found to appear HLA-restricted, with HLA associations seemingly driven largely by CMV exposure. Correlated functional status among segregating V segments might be attributable to linkage disequilibrium, but an unknown experimental factor could not be ruled out. Because HLA typing was missing for some donors at each locus, association tests included only the typed subset. According to a later genetic analysis, donors in an Asian-associated ancestry cluster had fewer N-insertions in productive TCRs than the approximately 700-donor mean. A later analysis found that TCR association rates varied across HLA loci, with DRB1 alleles showing the most associated TCRs and HLA-C alleles the fewest. A further reported finding was that TCR beta sequences accurately predicted the HLA-A and HLA-B alleles for most subjects in the first cohort. Compared with equally common non-associated chains, HLA-associated TCR beta chains in a later analysis were more clonally expanded and had lower generation probabilities. The presence/absence analyses assumed that sequencing depth was roughly uniform across donors, and that assumption may not be true.

The cohort comprised approximately 700 healthy bone marrow donors. All cohort members were sampled while nominally healthy, although unrecorded immune exposures were likely present. The donor tested CMV seronegative, placing the donor among the roughly 340 seronegative members of the cohort. Each donor provided a peripheral blood sample, and peripheral blood mononuclear cells were used for TCR beta sequencing. The Qiagen DNeasy Blood Extraction Kit was used to extract genomic DNA from the blood cell samples. Regarding this clone: Its antigen is still unknown. One base away there is no much larger clone; base qualities are not given.

To prepare the library, the immunoSEQ multiplex PCR assay was applied. A mixture of 60 forward primers for TCR Vbeta segments and 13 reverse primers for TCR Jbeta segments was used in the multiplex PCR. Amplification of the CDR3 region of rearranged TCR beta genes was performed with a multiplex PCR assay on genomic DNA. The Illumina HiSeq System was used to sequence the amplified TCR beta libraries as 87-base-pair reads. The source study handled its data this way. A later analysis counted around 72 million unique TCR beta chains across the approximately 700 repertoires, and around 12 million of these chains were shared by at least two donors. Raw reads were error-corrected and collapsed into unique sequences by a nearest-neighbor algorithm in which closely related sequences were merged to remove PCR and sequencing errors. Alignment of CDR3 sequences to IMGT reference sequences was used to assign V, D and J gene segments. For a sequence to be retained, at least a six-nucleotide match to both a V gene segment and a J gene segment was required. A rearrangement was called productive if the CDR3 had no stop codons and remained in frame with V and J, and every other rearrangement was called non-productive. CDR3 was defined according to IMGT convention as the region running from the second conserved V-encoded cysteine to the conserved J-encoded phenylalanine. The earlier analysis of about 590 of the donors excluded sequences that lacked an unambiguous match to a single V gene segment. In an earlier analysis of 587 of the donors, a V segment was called functional when productive rearrangements were above 56.7%, and segregating when the standard deviation between donors exceeded 5%. A statistical classification framework was built for diagnosing cytomegalovirus status from the catalog of TCR beta chain sequences. A later analysis assigned V and J genes by comparing TCR nucleotide sequences with IMGT/GENE-DB human TR gene sequences. Using the TCRdist pipeline, a later analysis assigned CDR3 sequences along with most-parsimonious VDJ recombination scenarios. In a later analysis, every TCR beta chain was defined by the combination of its CDR3 amino acid sequence and its V-gene family, and reads without a unique V-gene family were dropped. To address suspected cross-contamination and a sequencing artifact, a later analysis removed 592 highly shared, low-generation-probability nucleotide sequences. For each public chain, a later analysis derived a clonal expansion index from normalized ranks of inferred template counts within each repertoire. A later analysis computed generation probabilities with a VDJ recombination model fitted to out-of-frame rearrangements, and checked the results against IGoR. In a later analysis, TCR-TCR, TCR-HLA and TCR-CMV co-occurrence was scored with hypergeometric tests, and a repertoire-size bias correction was applied to TCR pairs. To estimate false discovery rates, a later analysis permuted the HLA or CMV assignments 20 times. In a later analysis, co-occurring TCRs were grouped with DBSCAN, and TCRdist sequence similarity was added when clustering was performed within HLA-allele-positive subsets. For co-occurrence clustering, repertoires with fewer than 30,000 or more than 120,000 public chains were excluded, along with about five repertoires with anomalous nucleotide sharing. The source is immuneACCESS, and TCRdb retained only in-frame sequences with V and J called. Part of the clones is not carried over; for the studies checked, unresolved V genes explain less than half of this, and the remainder is unexplained. V and J calls and clone size are those listed in that table; D and trimming were worked out from the DNA. The sample includes under 150,000 clones, with approximately 78% observed a single time. The ten largest clones take up approximately 6.5% of the sample.

The origin of this receptor is a middle-aged woman in good health and CMV-seronegative. The source material was PBMCs.

The DNA is TGTGCCAGCAGCTTAGCGGGAGGATTCAATGAGCAGTTCTTC. Protein translation: CASSLAGGFNEQFF. The receptor chain draws on TRBV7-2 and TRBJ2-1, with a weak D call of TRBD2 (6 bases match). Inclusive of the bounding cysteine and phenylalanine, the CDR3 is 14 residues long. The entry retains the CDR3 DNA only, 42 bases that are in frame from base 1. The germline V gene sets CDR1 to SGHTA and CDR2 to FQGNSA. V is clipped by 0 bases and J by 6 bases, and the sequence between their germline boundaries is 9 bases long.